Listed below are T cell receptor beta chains from one sample, sequenced in a study of CD8 T cells in ankylosing spondylitis. TCRdb independently ran MiXCR on the 5' RACE reads; one entry per CDR3 protein. Here the sample spans approximately 300,000 distinct CDR3 sequences, more than 20% being singletons. The specimen sequenced was blood, either unsorted or a sorted T cell fraction (not recorded which). These receptors originate from a female donor with ankylosing spondylitis or in good health (not recorded which). CDR3s include the opening cysteine and the closing phenylalanine or tryptophan. A D gene is named only where the DNA matches it firmly. Rows may omit the clone size; those that give it use once, few, many or a size class.

>TRBV10-3|TRBJ2-5|NA|TRBD2
CAIRHGGGPQETQYF
TGTGCCATCAGGCATGGCGGGGGACCCCAAGAGACCCAGTACTTC
>TRBV18|TRBJ2-7|NA|NA
CASSPLESTEQYF
TGTGCCAGCTCACCGCTCGAAAGTACCGAGCAGTACTTC
>TRBV2|TRBJ2-1|NA|NA
CATKESRENEQFF
TGTGCCACCAAAGAAAGTAGGGAGAATGAGCAGTTCTTC
>TRBV10-3|TRBJ2-4|few|NA
CAIRGGFKDIQYF
TGTGCCATCCGAGGGGGATTCAAAGACATTCAGTACTTC
>TRBV7-9|TRBJ2-5|NA|NA
CASSSNQGRSRETQYF
TGTGCCAGCAGCTCGAACCAGGGACGGTCGCGAGAGACCCAGTACTTC
>TRBV12-3/TRBV12-4|TRBJ1-2|NA|TRBD1
CASSSRTGLGGYTF
TGTGCCAGCAGTTCCCGGACAGGGCTAGGCGGCTACACCTTC
>TRBV14|TRBJ2-5|many|NA
CASSQALDRQETQYF
TGTGCCAGCAGCCAAGCCCTGGACAGACAAGAGACCCAGTACTTC
>TRBV10-3|TRBJ2-1|many|NA
CAISPAYPYNEQFF
TGTGCCATCAGTCCCGCTTATCCCTACAATGAGCAGTTCTTC
>TRBV29-1|TRBJ2-7|few|TRBD1
CSVGVRDSGYEQYF
TGCAGCGTTGGCGTCCGGGACAGCGGCTACGAGCAGTACTTC
>TRBV4-2|TRBJ2-1|many|TRBD2
CASSHGRLAVNEQFF
TGTGCCAGCAGCCACGGGAGACTAGCGGTCAATGAGCAGTTCTTC
>TRBV4-3|TRBJ1-2|few|TRBD1
CASSQGRDRDYYTF
TGCGCCAGCAGCCAAGGCCGGGACAGAGATTACTACACCTTC
>TRBV4-2|TRBJ2-7|few|TRBD2
CASSQNFASGTYYEQYF
TGTGCCAGCAGCCAAAACTTCGCTAGCGGCACGTACTACGAGCAGTACTTC
>TRBV7-2|TRBJ2-1|NA|NA
CASSPYRLSYNEQFF
TGTGCCAGCAGCCCGTACAGGCTCTCCTACAATGAGCAGTTCTTC
>TRBV10-3|TRBJ2-7|few|NA
CAIRGSENYEQYF
TGTGCCATCAGAGGTTCGGAAAACTACGAGCAGTACTTC
>TRBV7-8|TRBJ1-5|once|NA
CASSLVGGGVGQPQHF
TGTGCCAGCAGCTTAGTGGGCGGGGGTGTGGGGCAGCCCCAGCATTTT
>TRBV29-1|TRBJ2-3|many|NA
CSVAMSGDTQYF
TGCAGCGTTGCGATGTCAGGTGATACGCAGTATTTT
>TRBV20-1|TRBJ1-1|NA|NA
CSAYREGSTEAFF
TGCAGTGCTTACAGGGAGGGATCCACTGAAGCTTTCTTT
>TRBV5-1|TRBJ2-1|NA|NA
CASSLVRGNEQFF
TGCGCCAGCAGCCTGGTGAGGGGAAATGAGCAGTTCTTC
>TRBV20-1|TRBJ2-7|few|TRBD2
CSARDSLAGGPEQYF
TGCAGTGCTAGAGATAGCCTAGCGGGAGGCCCGGAGCAGTACTTC